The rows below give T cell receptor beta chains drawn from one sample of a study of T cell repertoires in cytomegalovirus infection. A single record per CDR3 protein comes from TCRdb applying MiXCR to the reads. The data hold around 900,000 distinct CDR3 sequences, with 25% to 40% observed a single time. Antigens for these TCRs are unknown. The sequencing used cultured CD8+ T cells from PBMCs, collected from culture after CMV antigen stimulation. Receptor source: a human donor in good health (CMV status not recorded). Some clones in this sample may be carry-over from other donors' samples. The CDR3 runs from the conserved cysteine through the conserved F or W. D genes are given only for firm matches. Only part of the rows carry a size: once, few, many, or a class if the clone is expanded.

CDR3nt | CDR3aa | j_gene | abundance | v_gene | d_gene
TGTGCCAGCAGTTCCCAACAGGGGATGAACACTGAAGCTTTCTTT | CASSSQQGMNTEAFF | TRBJ1-1 | few | TRBV27 | TRBD1
TGTGCCAGCAGTTACGACTCCACAGATACGCAGTATTTT | CASSYDSTDTQYF | TRBJ2-3 | many | TRBV6-5 | NA
TGCGCCAGCAGCCAGTGGGGAGGGGGCAACGAGCAGTACTTC | CASSQWGGGNEQYF | TRBJ2-7 | NA | TRBV4-1 | NA
TGTGCCGGCAGTTCGGGACTAGCGGGGATCACAGATACGCAGTATTTT | CAGSSGLAGITDTQYF | TRBJ2-3 | NA | TRBV6-5 | TRBD2
TGCAGTGCTGAGCCTTGGGAGGGGTGGGACACTGAAGCTTTCTTT | CSAEPWEGWDTEAFF | TRBJ1-1 | many | TRBV20-1 | NA
TGTGCCAGGGAAGACAGGGCGGAAGGTCCCTACTATGGCTACACCTTC | CAREDRAEGPYYGYTF | TRBJ1-2 | NA | TRBV2 | TRBD1
TGTGCCAGCAGCTTGGGGGACTACAAGAAACTGTTTTTT | CASSLGDYKKLFF | TRBJ1-4 | NA | TRBV5-6 | NA
TGCAGTGGACGGGCGGAAGGCATGAACACTGAAGCTTTCTTT | CSGRAEGMNTEAFF | TRBJ1-1 | few | TRBV20-1 | NA
TGTGCCAGCAGCCTAGGACAGGAATATAGCAATCAGCCCCAGCATTTT | CASSLGQEYSNQPQHF | TRBJ1-5 | few | TRBV7-9 | TRBD1
TGTGCCAGCAGCTTAATCGGGGCGCTGTACGAGCAGTACTTC | CASSLIGALYEQYF | TRBJ2-7 | NA | TRBV7-9 | NA
TGTGCCAGCACCCCCAACACCTACAATGAGCAGTTCTTC | CASTPNTYNEQFF | TRBJ2-1 | NA | TRBV6-6 | NA
TGTGCCAGCACTCAAAGGGGAAACTATGGCTACACCTTC | CASTQRGNYGYTF | TRBJ1-2 | NA | TRBV7-9 | NA
TGTGCCAGCAGCTTAGTACAGGGGGCAGGGGGCACTGAAGCTTTCTTT | CASSLVQGAGGTEAFF | TRBJ1-1 | few | TRBV13 | TRBD1
TGTGCCAGCAGCCCTTCCGCTATAGGGTCAGATACGCAGTATTTT | CASSPSAIGSDTQYF | TRBJ2-3 | few | TRBV4-2 | NA
TGTGCCAGCAGCGGAGGAAACAGGGGGCCAAGGGGGACTGAAGCTTTCTTT | CASSGGNRGPRGTEAFF | TRBJ1-1 | NA | TRBV5-4 | TRBD1
TGCGCCAGCAGCTTGACGGAGGCGGGGCCCCAGCGCCCGAACACCGGGGAGCTGTTTTTT | CASSLTEAGPQRPNTGELFF | TRBJ2-2 | NA | TRBV5-1 | NA
TGCGCCAGCAGCTTCAGGGATGGCTACACCTTC | CASSFRDGYTF | TRBJ1-2 | NA | TRBV5-1 | NA
TGTGCCAGCAGCCTATCCCCTCTTGGAAGTCTGCTCAATGAAAAACTGTTTTTT | CASSLSPLGSLLNEKLFF | TRBJ1-4 | few | TRBV12-3/TRBV12-4 | NA
TGTGTCAGCAGTGTAGGGGGGGCCGGCTCCTACAATGAGCAGTTCTTC | CVSSVGGAGSYNEQFF | TRBJ2-1 | once | TRBV6-5 | NA
TGTGCCAGCAGCTACTTAGGGGTCGACTCTGGGGCCAACGTCCTGACTTTC | CASSYLGVDSGANVLTF | TRBJ2-6 | once | TRBV27 | NA
TGCGCCAGCAGCCAAGATCCCCAGGGGTCGAATGAAAAACTGTTTTTT | CASSQDPQGSNEKLFF | TRBJ1-4 | few | TRBV4-3 | NA
TGTGCCATCAGTGCCCCCACTGTACAGGGAACAGGGGATGGCTACACCTTC | CAISAPTVQGTGDGYTF | TRBJ1-2 | NA | TRBV10-3 | TRBD1
TGCAGCGCGACTGGCGGGGGGAGTTACAATGAGCAGTTCTTC | CSATGGGSYNEQFF | TRBJ2-1 | NA | TRBV29-1 | TRBD2
TGTGCCAGCAGCCCCACGACAGGACCCAAAAACATTCAGTACTTC | CASSPTTGPKNIQYF | TRBJ2-4 | NA | TRBV5-6 | NA
TGTGCCAGTATCCCCGGGACAGGCTTCGCCGATGGCTACTCCTTC | CASIPGTGFADGYSF | TRBJ1-2 | NA | TRBV19 | TRBD1
TGTGCCAGCAGGCTGACAGGGCCCTTAGCCAAAAACATTCAGTACTTC | CASRLTGPLAKNIQYF | TRBJ2-4 | many | TRBV12-3/TRBV12-4 | TRBD1
TGTGCCAGCAGTCTAACCGGGACAGGGAGGTACGAGCAGTACTTC | CASSLTGTGRYEQYF | TRBJ2-7 | NA | TRBV12-3/TRBV12-4 | TRBD1
TGCGCCAGCAGCCAGCTCGTACCCAATGAGCAGTTCTTC | CASSQLVPNEQFF | TRBJ2-1 | few | TRBV4-1 | NA
TGTGCCAGCAGTGTCCCAATGCGACAGGGTTTAGGCGCTTTCTTT | CASSVPMRQGLGAFF | TRBJ1-1 | NA | TRBV2 | TRBD1
TGTGCCAGCAGGGGCGGGGGCACTGCCTACGAGCAGTACTTC | CASRGGGTAYEQYF | TRBJ2-7 | few | TRBV5-8 | NA
TGTGCCAGCAGCACTAGCGGGGGGGCGAAGTACAATGAGCAGTTCTTC | CASSTSGGAKYNEQFF | TRBJ2-1 | NA | TRBV27 | TRBD2
TGTGCCAGCAGCTCATGGACTAGCGGGTTTCCAGATCCTAAGTATGAGCAGTTCTTC | CASSSWTSGFPDPKYEQFF | TRBJ2-1 | few | TRBV11-2 | TRBD2
TGTGCCAGCAGCAACGACCTCGGGGATGAAAAACTGTTTTTT | CASSNDLGDEKLFF | TRBJ1-4 | many | TRBV7-2 | NA
TGTGCCAGCAGCCCCCCAGGCGTATCAGATACGCAGTATTTT | CASSPPGVSDTQYF | TRBJ2-3 | many | TRBV7-6 | NA
TGTGCCAGCAGCTTAGCACCGGCGGCGCGTCCTGGAAACACCATATATTTT | CASSLAPAARPGNTIYF | TRBJ1-3 | few | TRBV7-2 | NA
TGTGCCAGTAGTATCTCACAGGGGCATAATGAAAAACTGTTTTTT | CASSISQGHNEKLFF | TRBJ1-4 | NA | TRBV19 | TRBD1
TGTGCCGGCACGTCTACCGGGGAGCTGTTTTTT | CAGTSTGELFF | TRBJ2-2 | NA | TRBV12-3/TRBV12-4 | NA
TGTGCCAGCACCCTAAGCGGATTTAACACTGAAGCTTTCTTT | CASTLSGFNTEAFF | TRBJ1-1 | NA | TRBV6-1 | NA
TGTGCCAGTACTACAGGGCGGGTTGGGGAGCTGTTTTTT | CASTTGRVGELFF | TRBJ2-2 | NA | TRBV6-2/TRBV6-3 | NA
TGTGCCAGCAGCCGGGGAGGTCTAGACTACGAGCAGTACTTC | CASSRGGLDYEQYF | TRBJ2-7 | few | TRBV27 | NA
TGCAGTGCTAGAGAGCGTTCCTACAATGAGCAGTTCTTC | CSARERSYNEQFF | TRBJ2-1 | NA | TRBV20-1 | NA
TGCAGTTCCCAGGGGATAACAGATGAAGCTTTCTTT | CSSQGITDEAFF | TRBJ1-1 | few | TRBV20-1 | NA
TGTGCCAGCAGCCCCAGCGGGATTCTAAATGAAGCTTTCTTT | CASSPSGILNEAFF | TRBJ1-1 | NA | TRBV5-6 | NA
TGTGCCACCAGTGACCCCGAGGGAGGGTGGGGCAATGAGCAGTTCTTC | CATSDPEGGWGNEQFF | TRBJ2-1 | NA | TRBV24-1 | TRBD2
TGTGCCAGCAGCCTACCCTCGAACACCGGGGAGCTGTTTTTT | CASSLPSNTGELFF | TRBJ2-2 | NA | TRBV27 | NA
TGTGCCAGCAGTTACCGGGACAAGGGGGACAACTCGCAGTACTTC | CASSYRDKGDNSQYF | TRBJ2-7 | once | TRBV13 | NA
TGTGCCAGCAGTGGAGCCGGGACAGGAGTCTCTGGGGCCAACGTCCTGACTTTC | CASSGAGTGVSGANVLTF | TRBJ2-6 | few | TRBV27 | TRBD1
TGTGCCAGTAGTCTATTACAGGGAATCAATCCTGAAGCTTTCTTT | CASSLLQGINPEAFF | TRBJ1-1 | few | TRBV19 | NA
TGTGCCAGCAGTTCTCGGGCCCCCGCCGGGGCAGAGACCCAGTACTTC | CASSSRAPAGAETQYF | TRBJ2-5 | NA | TRBV6-5 | NA
TGTGCCAGCAGCTTTGGTTCGGGGGGGGTCGGGGAGCTGTTTTTT | CASSFGSGGVGELFF | TRBJ2-2 | few | TRBV11-2 | TRBD2
TGTGCCAGCAGTTACGATTCGAGGAGCTCCTACAATGAGCAGTTCTTC | CASSYDSRSSYNEQFF | TRBJ2-1 | NA | TRBV6-5 | NA
TGTGTCAGTCCCGGCGTCAAGAGAACCCAGTACTTC | CVSPGVKRTQYF | TRBJ2-5 | NA | TRBV2 | NA
TGTGCCAGCAGTCCCCTACAGGTTAGGACAGATACGCAGTATTTT | CASSPLQVRTDTQYF | TRBJ2-3 | NA | TRBV27 | NA
TGTGCCAGCAGCCCTTGGACAGGGTACACTGAAGCTTTCTTT | CASSPWTGYTEAFF | TRBJ1-1 | many | TRBV7-2 | TRBD1
TGTGCCAGCAGCTTACCAACAGGGGGCGAAGATACGCAGTATTTT | CASSLPTGGEDTQYF | TRBJ2-3 | many | TRBV7-2 | TRBD1